This T cell receptor beta chain was found in a study of cytomegalovirus exposure and HLA in healthy donors. The PCR contained 60 Vbeta and 13 Jbeta primers. The repertoire was sequenced with immunoSEQ multiplex PCR; TCRdb's copy has only in-frame clones and lacks some. The sample table sets out 100,000 to 150,000 clones. V was clipped by 0 bases and J by 1 base, with 9 bases between them. This CDR3 spans 15 amino acids. CDR1 is LGHNA, CDR2 YSLEER, per germline. The donors comprised healthy bone marrow donors. Input material: PBMCs. The chain has TRBV4-3 and TRBJ2-5; no clear D gene. This TCR came from a man between 35 and 55 years old in good health and CMV-seronegative. The CDR3 protein is CASSQDLFSQETQYF. CDR3 coding DNA: TGCGCCAGCAGCCAAGATTTATTTTCCCAAGAGACCCAGTACTTC.